A single sample is the source of the 18 T cell receptor beta chains below, sequenced in a study of cytomegalovirus exposure and HLA in healthy donors. It was with 60 Vbeta and 13 Jbeta primers that the PCR ran. TCRdb keeps only in-frame clones here, not all; method: immunoSEQ multiplex PCR. This table holds about 160,000 clones, just over 70% found once. Source material: PBMCs. The receptors were sampled from a man aged 18 to 30 in good health and CMV-seropositive.

This clone was found a few times. The chain has TRBV30 and TRBJ1-3; D might be TRBD1 (5 bases). Germline loops: CDR1 GTSNPN, CDR2 SVGIG (reference sequence). Trimming pared 4 bases from V and 4 bases from J, leaving 8 bases between. The CDR3 totals 12 residues. This chain's CDR3 is CAWIPGGNTIYF. The CDR3, as DNA: TGTGCCTGGATCCCAGGGGGAAACACCATATATTTT.

The chain recombines TRBV27 with TRBJ2-7; 12 bases fit TRBD2. V lost 4 bases and J lost 7; bases outside the gene matches: 11. Germline V gene data show CDR1 as MNHEY and CDR2 as SMNVEV (reference sequence). The CDR3 is 16 amino acids. The chain's CDR3 is CASSSGLAGRLGEQYV. The CDR3 nucleotides read TGTGCCAGCAGTTCCGGACTAGCGGGACGCTTGGGTGAGCAGTACGTC.

This clone was found once. This chain links TRBV6-1 with TRBJ1-6, with D uncertain. The ends were cut back, 6 bases at V and 10 bases at J, with 13 bases in the middle. This CDR3 is built from 13 residues. CDR1 MNHNS and CDR2 SASEGT come from the germline V gene. CDR3 region: CASSNHMGSPLHF. CDR3 coding DNA: TGTGCCAGCAGCAACCACATGGGCTCACCCCTCCACTTT.

The rearrangement links TRBV5-4 to TRBJ2-1, with TRBD1 as a possible D gene (6 bases). CDR3 length equals 16 residues. Trimming took 0 bases from V and 7 from J, leaving 17 bases between them. Germline V gives CDR1 SGHNT, CDR2 YYREEE (reference sequence). CDR3 loop: CASSLAPFEGENEQFF. CDR3 DNA sequence: TGTGCCAGCAGCTTGGCGCCTTTTGAGGGGGAGAATGAGCAGTTCTTC.

This chain joins TRBV11-2 and TRBJ2-5, with a possible D match to TRBD2 (6 bases). The CDR3 is 16 amino acids. V lost 5 bases and J lost 3, with 19 bases in between. The germline V gene encodes CDR1 SGHAT and CDR2 FQNNGV. CDR3 residues: CASSPTELAGKETQYF. The CDR3 DNA sequence: TGTGCCAGCAGCCCGACAGAACTAGCCGGGAAAGAGACCCAGTACTTC.

V usage is TRBV27 and J usage is TRBJ1-1; a possible D gene is TRBD1 (5 bases). The V and J ends lost 10 bases and 1 base respectively, with 16 bases between them. CDR3 length: 14 residues. CDR1 MNHEY and CDR2 SMNVEV come from the germline V gene (reference sequence). Here the CDR3 reads CATQSGGWNTEAFF. The CDR3 nucleotides read TGTGCCACCCAGTCCGGGGGGTGGAACACTGAAGCTTTCTTT.

The rearrangement joins TRBV13 to TRBJ2-5; TRBD2 agrees at 8 bases. The CDR3 contains 17 residues. Germline CDR1 PRHDT, CDR2 FYEKMQ (reference sequence). With 0 bases clipped from V and 2 bases from J, the junction kept 8 bases outside the gene matches. CDR3 protein: CASSLGASGYSQETQYF. CDR3 nucleotides: TGTGCCAGCAGCTTAGGGGCTAGCGGGTATTCACAAGAGACCCAGTACTTC.

The chain joins TRBV9 to TRBJ2-1, with 8 bases matching TRBD2. There are 13 residues in the CDR3. J gave up 7 bases and V 0 bases, and 0 bases lay outside the gene matches. Per the germline V gene, CDR1 is SGDLS and CDR2 is YYNGEE. The CDR3 region is CASSVGLANEQFF. Here the CDR3 DNA reads TGTGCCAGCAGCGTAGGACTAGCGAATGAGCAGTTCTTC. The whole variable domain, remainder taken from reference TRBV9 and TRBJ2-1, is DSGVTQTPKHLITATGQRVTLRCSPRSGDLSVYWYQQSLDQGLQFLIQYYNGEERAKGNILERFSAQQFPDLHSELNLSSLELGDSALYFCASSVGLANEQFFGPGTRLTVL.

This chain links TRBV7-9 with TRBJ2-1; 12 bases are a match to TRBD2. CDR1 is SEHNR and CDR2 is FQNEAQ in the germline V gene (reference sequence). V shed 5 bases and J 6 bases; nucleotides not matched to a gene: 5. This CDR3 comprises 15 residues. The CDR3 nucleotides read TGTGCCAGCAGCCCCCTAGCGGGGGGGCCCAATGAGCAGTTCTTC. It encodes CASSPLAGGPNEQFF.

The chain recombines TRBV7-9 with TRBJ1-2, with D possibly matching TRBD1 (6 bases). The germline V gene has CDR1 SEHNR and CDR2 FQNEAQ (reference sequence). Trimming pared 5 bases from V and 2 bases from J, leaving 12 bases between. This CDR3 has 14 residues. CDR3 sequence: CASSLSGGNYGYTF. DNA for the CDR3: TGTGCCAGCAGCCTGTCGGGGGGCAACTATGGCTACACCTTC.

The CDR3: CASSFGGSNDGYTF. The CDR3, as DNA: TGCGCCAGCAGCTTTGGGGGCAGCAACGATGGCTACACCTTC. The gene calls are TRBV5-1 and TRBJ1-2; D possibly corresponds to TRBD1 (6 bases). Trimming removed 2 bases at V and 6 bases at J, with 14 bases between. The CDR3 length is 14 residues. Germline V lookup: CDR1 SGHRS, CDR2 YFSETQ.

A few counts support this clone. This chain links TRBV6-5 with TRBJ1-3; a possible D gene is TRBD1 (6 bases). Germline V CDR1 and CDR2: MNHEY, SVGAGI. The ends were cut back, 5 bases at V and 0 bases at J, with 8 bases in the middle. This CDR3 has 14 residues. CDR3 DNA: TGTGCCAGCAGTGGACAGAACTCTGGAAACACCATATATTTT. This gives the protein CASSGQNSGNTIYF.

As DNA, the CDR3 is TGTGCCAGCAGCCAAGCCCTGGGGGGTTCACCCCTCCACTTT. This gives the protein CASSQALGGSPLHF. J is TRBJ1-6 and V is TRBV4-2, with D possibly TRBD1 on 5 matching bases. Looked up from germline, CDR1 is LGHNA and CDR2 is YNFKEQ. Trimming left V 1 base short and J 9 bases short, with 10 bases between. The CDR3 loop spans 14 amino acids.

The CDR3 here is CASSEGGGGGSPLHF. In DNA form, the CDR3 reads TGTGCCAGCAGTGAAGGCGGTGGAGGTGGATCACCCCTCCACTTT. The gene calls are TRBV6-1 and TRBJ1-6; the D is unclear. The CDR3 spans 15 residues. The V end was cut by 1 base, the J end by 10 bases, with 14 bases between. Germline V lookup: CDR1 MNHNS, CDR2 SASEGT.

This clone was recorded at least ten times. V and J are TRBV28 and TRBJ2-3; weak D call: TRBD1 (5 bases). This CDR3 has 13 amino acids. The germline CDR1 and CDR2 sequences are MDHEN and SYDVKM. Trimming stripped 5 bases from V and 3 bases from J, with 9 bases between. CDR3 bases: TGTGCCAGCAGTCCCAGACAGACAGATACGCAGTATTTT. Translated, it gives CASSPRQTDTQYF.

The V gene is TRBV5-4, the J gene TRBJ1-2, with D possibly matching TRBD1 (6 bases). V lost 0 bases, J lost 0 bases, and 12 bases lay in between. Germline-derived CDR1 and CDR2 are SGHNT and YYREEE (reference sequence). The CDR3 consists of 16 residues. CDR3 in amino acids: CASSLAEGGANYGYTF. The DNA for the CDR3 is TGTGCCAGCAGCTTGGCCGAAGGGGGAGCTAACTATGGCTACACCTTC.

The DNA for the CDR3 is TGTGCCTGGAGTACCCAGGGGCAAGGGGGGAACACTGAAGCTTTCTTT. Residues: CAWSTQGQGGNTEAFF. The chain has TRBV30 and TRBJ1-1; a possible D gene is TRBD1 (6 bases). The V end lost 2 bases, the J end lost 1 base, and 17 bases lay between the germline ends. The CDR3 sequence is 16 residues long. Germline V gene lookup returns CDR1 GTSNPN and CDR2 SVGIG (reference sequence).

DNA of the CDR3: TGTGCCAGCGCGCTACTCGGAGGGGAAAAACTGTTTTTT. Translated, it gives CASALLGGEKLFF. The chain joins TRBV28 to TRBJ1-4; D not resolved. Trimming took off 8 bases at V and 8 bases at J, with 15 bases between the two ends. The CDR3 is made up of 13 amino acids. Germline loops: CDR1 MDHEN, CDR2 SYDVKM.